One and the same sample provided the 18 T cell receptor beta chains below, sequenced in a study of blood T cell repertoires in COVID-19. Sequencing was performed with immunoSEQ multiplex PCR; in TCRdb, only in-frame clones are kept and a portion is missing. The sample includes approximately 300,000 clones, roughly 87% of them seen just once. The specimen was peripheral blood. These receptors were taken from a man aged 50 to 59 with active or convalescent COVID-19.

This clone has a handful of counts. Other DNA sequences of this sample code for an identical CDR3. The chain links TRBV5-1 to TRBJ2-7; 9 nucleotides match TRBD1. There are 13 residues in the CDR3. Trimming took 5 bases from V and 3 from J; bases not matched to a gene: 3. The germline V gene has CDR1 SGHRS and CDR2 YFSETQ. CDR3: CASRPDRGYEQYF. The DNA of the CDR3 is TGCGCCAGCAGACCGGACAGGGGCTACGAGCAGTACTTC.

V and J are TRBV7-8 and TRBJ2-5; D not certain. Trimming took off 0 bases at V and 2 bases at J, with 4 bases between the two ends. The CDR3 has 13 amino acids. The germline CDR1 and CDR2 sequences are SGHVS and FQNEAQ. DNA for the CDR3: TGTGCCAGCAGCTTAGCCCTGCAAGAGACCCAGTACTTC. Translation gives CASSLALQETQYF. The whole variable domain, filled in from reference TRBV7-8 and TRBJ2-5, reads GAGVSQSPRYKVAKRGQDVALRCDPISGHVSLFWYQQALGQGPEFLTYFQNEAQLDKSGLPSDRFFAERPEGSVSTLKIQRTQQEDSAVYLCASSLALQETQYFGPGTRLLVL.

The chain has TRBV7-2 and TRBJ1-4, with D possibly being TRBD1 (5 bases). Germline values: CDR1 SGHTA, CDR2 FQGNSA. The V end was cut by 4 bases, the J end by 4 bases, with 10 bases between. The CDR3 totals 14 residues. The CDR3 DNA follows: TGTGCCAGCAGCTCGAGGACAAGTAATGAAAAACTGTTTTTT. It specifies CASSSRTSNEKLFF.

V gene TRBV6-1 combines with J gene TRBJ2-3; perhaps TRBD1 as D (6 bases). The germline gives CDR1 MNHNS, CDR2 SASEGT. The CDR3 spans 19 residues. Trimming removed 3 bases at V and 4 bases at J, with 26 bases between. The CDR3 nucleotides are TGTGCCAGCAGTGACCAGGGGAAAAAGGGAGCCGGGACACCAGATACGCAGTATTTT. Encoded protein: CASSDQGKKGAGTPDTQYF.

The chain links TRBV6-5 to TRBJ1-1; 7 positions match TRBD1. Germline lookup yields CDR1 MNHEY and CDR2 SVGAGI. V dropped 6 bases and J dropped 8; count of bases not matched to a gene: 9. The CDR3 is 13 amino acids. CDR3 loop: CASSLTGEREAFF. The CDR3 region has the DNA TGTGCCAGCAGCCTCACAGGGGAGAGAGAAGCTTTCTTT.

The genes are TRBV25-1 and TRBJ1-6; D gene ambiguous. Per the germline V gene, CDR1 is MGHDK and CDR2 is SYGVNS. V was shortened by 3 bases and J by 6 bases, with 6 bases between the two germline ends. The CDR3 covers 13 residues. The CDR3 sequence is CASSESINSPLHF. The DNA for the CDR3 is TGTGCCAGCAGTGAGTCCATTAATTCACCCCTCCACTTT.

This clone was counted once. The J gene is TRBJ1-2, the V gene TRBV6-6; unclear D gene. CDR3 size: 13 residues. Germline loops: CDR1 MNHNY, CDR2 SVGAGI (reference sequence). V lost 5 bases and J 2 bases, leaving 9 bases between the germline ends. This CDR3 is CASSSEVNYGYTF. As DNA, the CDR3 is TGTGCCAGCAGTAGCGAGGTGAACTATGGCTACACCTTC.

CDR3 coding DNA: TGCAGCGTTGGGGGGCTAGCCCGAGTCAGTTCCACAGATACGCAGTATTTT. Translation: CSVGGLARVSSTDTQYF. The chain couples TRBV29-1 to TRBJ2-3; D is possibly TRBD1 (6 bases). The V end was cut by 4 bases, the J end by 2 bases, with 22 bases between. The CDR3 has 17 residues. Germline lookup yields CDR1 SQVTM and CDR2 ANQGSEA.

This clone has just one count. The chain combines TRBV19 with TRBJ1-1, with 7 bases identical to TRBD1. V was clipped by 1 base and J by 1 base; unmatched bases: 12. The CDR3 spans 18 residues. CDR1 LNHDA and CDR2 SQIVND come from the germline V gene (reference sequence). CDR3: CASSIAFTRGHWNTEAFF. In DNA form, the CDR3 reads TGTGCCAGTAGTATAGCGTTCACGAGGGGGCATTGGAACACTGAAGCTTTCTTT.

CDR3 sequence reads: CASRFLAGGLTDTQYF. DNA for the CDR3: TGTGCCAGCAGATTCTTAGCGGGGGGCCTCACAGATACGCAGTATTTT. This rearrangement joins TRBV27 to TRBJ2-3, with 10 bases lining up with TRBD2. V gave up 6 bases and J gave up 2 bases; unmatched junction bases: 8. This CDR3 has 16 residues. Germline loops: CDR1 MNHEY, CDR2 SMNVEV (reference sequence).

This clone was picked up one time. The rearrangement links TRBV10-3 to TRBJ2-3; 9 bases match TRBD2. This CDR3 is built from 18 residues. The germline gives CDR1 ENHRY, CDR2 SYGVKD. V was clipped by 0 bases and J by 4 bases; unmatched bases: 11. CDR3 bases: TGTGCCATCAGTGAGTCCCTAGCGGGATATGGTAGGGCAGATACGCAGTATTTT. Protein: CAISESLAGYGRADTQYF.

This chain joins TRBV18 and TRBJ1-2; D is unclear. From germline, CDR1 is KGHSH and CDR2 LQKENI. Trimming took 2 bases from V and 2 from J, leaving 9 bases between them. The CDR3 sequence is 14 residues long. The CDR3 spells CASSPEAANYGYTF. CDR3 sequence (DNA): TGTGCCAGCTCACCAGAAGCGGCCAACTATGGCTACACCTTC.

The chain is built from TRBV4-3 and TRBJ2-3; D unclear. V gave up 0 bases and J gave up 5 bases, with 15 bases separating them. This CDR3 contains 16 residues. Germline lookup yields CDR1 LGHNA and CDR2 YSLEER. CDR3: CASSQESSTVVDTQYF. In nucleotides, the CDR3 is TGCGCCAGCAGCCAAGAATCCTCCACAGTGGTAGATACGCAGTATTTT.

The J gene is TRBJ2-2, the V gene TRBV7-9, with TRBD1 matching 11 bases. This CDR3 comprises 15 residues. CDR1 is SEHNR and CDR2 is FQNEAQ in the germline V gene (reference sequence). Trimming took 6 bases from V and 4 from J; bases not matched to a gene: 4. The CDR3 sequence is CASRKGQGATGELFF. The CDR3 DNA reads TGTGCCAGCAGGAAAGGACAGGGGGCCACCGGGGAGCTGTTTTTT.

This rearrangement joins TRBV10-1 to TRBJ2-7; D unclear. The CDR3 is made up of 16 amino acids. The germline V gene encodes CDR1 WNHNN and CDR2 SYGVQD (reference sequence). V lost 1 base and J 3 bases, leaving 16 bases between the germline ends. CDR3 DNA: TGCGCCAGCAGTGAGTGTTGGGCTCCCGCACTCTACGAGCAGTACTTC. Encoded protein: CASSECWAPALYEQYF.

V usage is TRBV14 and J usage is TRBJ2-7, with D possibly being TRBD2 (5 bases). The CDR3 contains 14 residues. V lost 2 bases and J 1 base, leaving 9 bases between the germline ends. Germline loops: CDR1 SGHDN, CDR2 FVKESK. In DNA, the CDR3 is TGTGCCAGCAGCCAACTAGCCGGGTCCTACGAGCAGTACTTC. Its protein is CASSQLAGSYEQYF.

The V call is TRBV2, the J call TRBJ1-1; 8 nucleotides line up with TRBD1. Germline CDR1 is SNHLY and CDR2 is FYNNEI. V lost 8 bases, J lost 8 bases, and 10 bases stayed unmatched. The CDR3 consists of 13 residues. CDR3 sequence reads: CASGRTGQGEAFF. DNA for the CDR3: TGTGCCAGCGGGAGAACTGGACAGGGAGAAGCTTTCTTT.

The chain has TRBV7-2 and TRBJ1-2, with TRBD1 matching 7 bases. Per the germline V gene, CDR1 is SGHTA and CDR2 is FQGNSA. The CDR3 has 15 residues. J was trimmed by 8 bases and V by 5 bases; bases with no gene match: 14. The DNA of the CDR3 is TGTGCCAGCAGCGAACTGGGACAGTCCCTCGGAGGCTACACCTTC. Encoded protein: CASSELGQSLGGYTF.